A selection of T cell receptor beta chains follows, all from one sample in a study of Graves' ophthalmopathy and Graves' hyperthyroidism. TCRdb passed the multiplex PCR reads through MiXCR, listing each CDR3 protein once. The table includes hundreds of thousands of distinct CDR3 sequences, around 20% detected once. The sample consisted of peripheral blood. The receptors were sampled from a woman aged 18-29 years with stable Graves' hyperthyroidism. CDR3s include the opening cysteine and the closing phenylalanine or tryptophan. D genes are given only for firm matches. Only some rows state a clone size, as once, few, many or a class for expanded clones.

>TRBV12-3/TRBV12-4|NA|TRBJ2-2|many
TGTGCCAGCAGTTTATTCGGCAGGGAAAACACCGGGGAGCTGTTTTTT
CASSLFGRENTGELFF
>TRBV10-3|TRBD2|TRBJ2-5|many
TGTGCCATCAGTGGAGCGGGAGGAAGAGAGACCCAGTACTTC
CAISGAGGRETQYF
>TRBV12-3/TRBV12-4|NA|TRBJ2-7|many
TGTGCCAGCAGTTTAAGATCTAGCGCCCGTACCTACGAGCAGTACTTC
CASSLRSSARTYEQYF
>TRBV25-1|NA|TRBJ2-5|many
TGTGCCAGCAGTGCACTGGCAGGGAAGTTGGAGACCCAGTACTTC
CASSALAGKLETQYF
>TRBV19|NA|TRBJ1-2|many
TGTGCCAGTAGTAACGGGATCTATGGCTACACCTTC
CASSNGIYGYTF
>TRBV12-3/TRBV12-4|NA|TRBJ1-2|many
TGTGCCAGCAGCTCCACCGTTCCCGACTATGGCTACACCTTC
CASSSTVPDYGYTF
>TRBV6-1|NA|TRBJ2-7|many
TGTGCCAGTTCCCCAGTCGTGCCAAGGGCAGGCGAGCAGTACTTC
CASSPVVPRAGEQYF
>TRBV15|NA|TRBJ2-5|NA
TGTGCCACCAGCAGAGATACAGCGCAAGAGACCCAGTACTTC
CATSRDTAQETQYF
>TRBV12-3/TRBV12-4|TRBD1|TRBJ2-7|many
TGTGCCTGCAGTTGGACAGGGGGTCCCTCCTCCTACGAGCAGTACTTC
CACSWTGGPSSYEQYF
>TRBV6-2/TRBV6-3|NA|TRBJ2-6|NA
TGTGCCAGTGCTCAGGCCAACGTCCTGACTTTC
CASAQANVLTF
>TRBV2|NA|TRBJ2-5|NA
TGTGCCAGCAGCCGTGCGGGACTTACACCCCAGTACTTC
CASSRAGLTPQYF
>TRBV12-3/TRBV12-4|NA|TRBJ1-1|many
TGTGCCAGCAGTTCCCCGCGGGCCCGGATGAACACTGAAGCTTTCTTT
CASSSPRARMNTEAFF
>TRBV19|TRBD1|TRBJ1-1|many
TGTGCCAGTAGTACCCGGACAGGAAGCACTGAAGCTTTCTTT
CASSTRTGSTEAFF